The 22 T cell receptor beta chains reported below all come from one sample, sequenced in a study of identical twins. MiXCR, applied by TCRdb to the 5' RACE reads, yields one record per CDR3 protein. The sample lists about 1.7 million distinct CDR3 sequences, roughly a third seen once, with 0.25% to 0.3% in the top ten. Sequenced material: cord blood. The receptors come from a newborn girl in good health.

This chain joins TRBV12-3 or TRBV12-4 and TRBJ2-3; perhaps TRBD2 as D (5 bases). With 4 bases removed from V and 4 bases from J, the gap between germline ends came to 9 bases. The CDR3 covers 13 residues. The CDR3 DNA follows: TGTGCCAGCAGTTCCCGGGGATCAGATACGCAGTATTTT. Translation: CASSSRGSDTQYF.

The rearrangement uses TRBV20-1 and TRBJ2-5; 9 bases are a match to TRBD1. After removal of 0 bases from V and 12 bases from J, the junction contained 8 bases not matched to a gene. The CDR3 consists of 13 residues. Germline V gene sequence: CDR1 DFQATT, CDR2 SNEGSKA (reference sequence). The CDR3 here is CSARDRGTGYEYF. The DNA of the CDR3 is TGCAGTGCTAGAGATCGGGGGACAGGGTATGAGTACTTC.

This clonotype was detected once. The chain couples TRBV20-1 to TRBJ1-2; D is ambiguous. Germline V gives CDR1 DFQATT, CDR2 SNEGSKA (reference sequence). The CDR3 is 12 amino acids. V was pared by 2 bases and J by 4 bases, with 8 bases between. The CDR3 sequence: CSARIRTYGYTF. CDR3 DNA sequence: TGCAGTGCTAGAATTCGGACCTATGGCTACACCTTC.

This clonotype has just a few counts. V usage is TRBV12-3 or TRBV12-4 and J usage is TRBJ2-1; D uncertain. CDR3 length equals 11 residues. V dropped 6 bases and J dropped 9 bases, with 9 bases sitting between them. CDR3 protein: CASSILGEQFF. In DNA form, the CDR3 reads TGTGCCAGCAGCATCCTGGGTGAGCAGTTCTTC.

This chain links TRBV20-1 with TRBJ2-2; D unresolved. Germline CDR1 DFQATT, CDR2 SNEGSKA (reference sequence). V was trimmed by 4 bases and J by 1 base, leaving 7 bases between them. CDR3 length: 13 residues. The CDR3 sequence: CSAKAGNTGELFF. The CDR3 DNA sequence: TGCAGTGCTAAGGCAGGGAACACCGGGGAGCTGTTTTTT.

The chain uses TRBV24-1 and TRBJ2-3; 10 bases are a match to TRBD1. The CDR3 runs to 14 residues. V shed 7 bases, J shed 3 bases, and the junction held 3 bases outside the gene matches. Germline CDR1 is KGHDR and CDR2 is SFDVKD. CDR3 nucleotide sequence: TGTGCCACCAGGGGGACAGGGGTGACAGATACGCAGTATTTT. Its protein is CATRGTGVTDTQYF.

The chain carries TRBV6-1 and TRBJ2-1, with TRBD2 identical over 12 bases. Trimming took 1 base from V and 4 from J; bases not matched to a gene: 8. Germline V lookup: CDR1 MNHNS, CDR2 SASEGT. The CDR3 spans 18 residues. CDR3 coding DNA: TGTGCCAGCAGTGAAGGACTAGCGGGAGCGCTTAAGTACAATGAGCAGTTCTTC. Translation: CASSEGLAGALKYNEQFF.

The V and J genes are TRBV30 and TRBJ1-4; D uncertain. The V gene's germline CDR1 is GTSNPN and CDR2 SVGIG (reference sequence). Trimming left V 3 bases short and J 7 bases short, with 12 bases between. The CDR3 is made up of 13 amino acids. DNA of the CDR3: TGTGCCTGGAGAGTAGGGAACGGTGAAAAACTGTTTTTT. It encodes CAWRVGNGEKLFF.

V usage is TRBV4-1 and J usage is TRBJ2-1; D is unclear. The V end was cut by 3 bases, the J end by 11 bases, with 11 bases between. Per the germline V gene, CDR1 is MGHRA and CDR2 is YSYEKL. The length of the CDR3 is 12 residues. The CDR3: CASSHPVSQQFF. The CDR3 bases are TGCGCCAGCAGCCACCCCGTATCGCAGCAGTTCTTC.

This clonotype appeared a few times. The chain has TRBV3-1 and TRBJ2-5; no clear D. Looked up from germline, CDR1 is LGHDT and CDR2 is YNNKEL (reference sequence). The ends were cut back, 0 bases at V and 2 bases at J, with 10 bases in the middle. The CDR3 totals 15 residues. DNA of the CDR3: TGTGCCAGCAGCCAAGATTTCGGATCTCAAGAGACCCAGTACTTC. Translation: CASSQDFGSQETQYF.

The table lists this clonotype with a few counts. The chain employs TRBV6-2 or TRBV6-3 and TRBJ1-2; the match to TRBD1 covers 7 bases. With 8 bases clipped from V and 4 bases from J, the junction kept 19 bases outside the gene matches. Germline V gene lookup returns CDR1 MNHEY and CDR2 SVGEGT. This CDR3 is built from 17 residues. CDR3 DNA: TGTGCCAGCTCGAGGGGGACCGGGACAGCATCCCCCTATGGCTACACCTTC. Translating it yields CASSRGTGTASPYGYTF.

This chain links TRBV4-2 with TRBJ2-1; TRBD2 agrees at 7 bases. The CDR3 contains 16 residues. Germline CDR1 reads LGHNA; CDR2 reads YNFKEQ. Germline trimming cut 1 base from V and 5 bases from J; bases unmatched to any gene: 8. CDR3 DNA sequence: TGTGCCAGCAGCCAAGCGACTAGCTGGACCCACAATGAGCAGTTCTTC. Protein product: CASSQATSWTHNEQFF.

The rearrangement joins TRBV6-2 or TRBV6-3 to TRBJ2-1; TRBD1 aligns across 9 bases. V shed 2 bases, J shed 10 bases, and the junction held 6 bases outside the gene matches. The CDR3 loop spans 14 amino acids. Germline CDR1 is MNHEY and CDR2 is SVGEGT. The CDR3 nucleotides read TGTGCCAGCAGTTACCTGGACAGGGGTAAAGAGCAGTTCTTC. It yields the protein CASSYLDRGKEQFF.

CDR3 amino acids: CASRERPRTDTQYF. CDR3 DNA sequence: TGTGCCAGCAGGGAGCGGCCCCGCACAGATACGCAGTATTTT. The chain couples TRBV6-6 to TRBJ2-3, with D possibly matching TRBD2 (5 bases). Germline CDR1 MNHNY, CDR2 SVGAGI (reference sequence). V lost 6 bases and J lost 1, with 11 bases in between. The CDR3 consists of 14 residues.

The chain recombines TRBV28 with TRBJ2-7, with D perhaps matching TRBD1 (6 bases). The V and J ends lost 7 bases and 5 bases respectively, with 21 bases between them. Germline loops: CDR1 MDHEN, CDR2 SYDVKM. The CDR3 length is 15 residues. The CDR3 sequence: CASIKVRGLLNEQYF. CDR3 DNA sequence: TGTGCCAGCATCAAGGTCAGGGGCCTTTTGAACGAGCAGTACTTC.

The V and J genes are TRBV20-1 and TRBJ2-7; the match to TRBD1 covers 8 bases. The CDR3 is 13 amino acids. V dropped 4 bases and J dropped 3; count of bases not matched to a gene: 5. Germline CDR1 DFQATT, CDR2 SNEGSKA (reference sequence). The CDR3 sequence: CSANGRGLYEQYF. The CDR3 nucleotides read TGCAGTGCTAATGGCAGGGGGCTCTACGAGCAGTACTTC.

The chain uses TRBV20-1 and TRBJ2-3; TRBD2 is a possible D gene (7 bases). The CDR3 length is 14 residues. Germline V gene lookup returns CDR1 DFQATT and CDR2 SNEGSKA (reference sequence). The V end was cut by 3 bases, the J end by 4 bases, with 14 bases between. CDR3 protein: CSARAGAGPDTQYF. The CDR3 DNA sequence: TGCAGTGCTAGGGCGGGGGCCGGCCCAGATACGCAGTATTTT.

At least ten counts were recorded for this clonotype. CDR3: CSVGDGLTDTQYF. The CDR3 nucleotides are TGCAGCGTGGGGGACGGACTCACAGATACGCAGTATTTT. The chain is built from TRBV29-1 and TRBJ2-3, with D possibly being TRBD1 or TRBD2 (5 bases each). V lost 6 bases and J lost 2, with 12 bases in between. There are 13 residues in the CDR3. Germline CDR1 and CDR2: SQVTM and ANQGSEA.

The J gene is TRBJ1-2, the V gene TRBV20-1; 8 bases agree with TRBD1. Germline lookup yields CDR1 DFQATT and CDR2 SNEGSKA (reference sequence). This CDR3 comprises 13 residues. Germline trimming cut 5 bases from V and 4 bases from J; bases unmatched to any gene: 6. The DNA of the CDR3 is TGCAGTGCTTGGGAGACAGGGGCCTATGGCTACACCTTC. This gives the protein CSAWETGAYGYTF.

This clonotype was found a few times. The genes are TRBV2 and TRBJ1-1; no firm D call. Germline lookup yields CDR1 SNHLY and CDR2 FYNNEI. CDR3 length: 10 amino acids. V lost 11 bases, J lost 3 bases, and 7 bases lay in between. CDR3 coding DNA: TGTGCCCAACGGGACACTGAAGCTTTCTTT. Translated, it gives CAQRDTEAFF. Using reference TRBV2 and TRBJ1-1 for the parts outside the CDR3, the full variable domain is EPEVTQTPSHQVTQMGQEVILRCVPISNHLYFYWYRQILGQKVEFLVSFYNNEISEKSEIFDDQFSVERPDGSNFTLKIRSTKLEDSAMYFCAQRDTEAFFGQGTRLTVV.

This clonotype was detected a few times. The rearrangement links TRBV24-1 to TRBJ2-2; D might be TRBD2 (6 bases). Trimming took 4 bases from V and 8 from J, leaving 10 bases between them. The CDR3 spans 13 residues. From germline, CDR1 is KGHDR and CDR2 SFDVKD. CDR3 protein: CATSDREKGELFF. CDR3 DNA: TGTGCCACCAGTGACCGGGAGAAGGGGGAGCTGTTTTTT.

The chain links TRBV12-3 or TRBV12-4 to TRBJ1-4, with no clear D. V was trimmed by 6 bases and J by 7 bases, leaving 15 bases between them. This CDR3 is built from 14 residues. CDR3 sequence reads: CASSTARGGEKLFF. CDR3 DNA: TGTGCCAGCAGCACGGCCCGGGGAGGTGAAAAACTGTTTTTT.